A selection of T cell receptor beta chains follows, all from one sample in a study of human thymus T cells. Sequencing used immunoSEQ multiplex PCR; TCRdb keeps in-frame clones, though not all of them. This sample carries some 72,000 clones, 96% of them seen once, and the ten largest clones take around 0.03%. The sequencing sample was made of thymus tissue. The source is a boy less than two years old with a congenital heart defect but otherwise immunologically healthy. CDR3s include the opening cysteine and the closing phenylalanine or tryptophan. The D gene is left open where the match is weak. Rows may omit the clone size; those that give it use once, few, many or a size class.

j_call | v_call | clone_size | d_call | cdr3_aa | cdr3_nt
TRBJ2-3 | TRBV4-1 | once | - | CASSQDHRASGDTQYF | TGCGCCAGCAGCCAGGACCACAGGGCTTCGGGAGATACGCAGTATTTT
TRBJ1-1 | TRBV12-5 | - | - | CASGLVRRTPNTEAFF | TGTGCTAGTGGTTTGGTACGCCGGACACCGAACACTGAAGCTTTCTTT
TRBJ2-7 | TRBV18 | - | - | CASSPPRNYEQYF | TGTGCCAGCTCACCCCCGAGAAACTACGAGCAGTACTTC
TRBJ1-1 | TRBV11-1 | - | - | CASSLNRVPNTEAFF | TGTGCCAGCAGCCTTAACAGGGTGCCGAACACTGAAGCTTTCTTT
TRBJ2-1 | TRBV7-9 | once | TRBD1 | CASSRTGGVDNEQFF | TGTGCCAGCAGCCGGACAGGGGGCGTTGACAATGAGCAGTTCTTC
TRBJ2-5 | TRBV7-6 | - | TRBD1 | CASSRRRDRGGGCGTQYF | TGTGCCAGCAGCCGTCGTAGGGACAGGGGTGGCGGGTGTGGGACCCAGTACTTC
TRBJ2-6 | TRBV4-3 | once | TRBD1 | CASSHEPGTGFAGANVLTF | TGCGCCAGCAGCCACGAGCCAGGGACAGGATTTGCCGGGGCCAACGTCCTGACTTTC
TRBJ2-5 | TRBV19 | - | - | CASSIGRETQYF | TGTGCCAGTAGTATAGGGAGGGAGACCCAGTACTTC
TRBJ1-2 | TRBV5-4 | - | - | CASSFRWLGGYTF | TGTGCCAGCAGCTTCCGTTGGTTGGGTGGCTACACCTTC
TRBJ2-7 | TRBV5-4 | - | TRBD1 | CASSFSTGGRSYEQYF | TGTGCCAGCAGCTTCTCTACAGGGGGCAGGTCCTACGAGCAGTACTTC
TRBJ2-1 | TRBV14 | - | TRBD2 | CASSQDSLAGGYNEQFF | TGTGCCAGCAGCCAAGATTCACTAGCGGGAGGTTACAATGAGCAGTTCTTC
TRBJ2-2 | TRBV27 | - | TRBD2 | CASSLEAGGPNTGELFF | TGTGCCAGCAGTTTAGAGGCGGGAGGGCCGAACACCGGGGAGCTGTTTTTT